What follows are 17 T cell receptor beta chains derived from one specimen sequenced in a study of vaccination and CD4 T cells after COVID-19. The antigens for these receptors are not known. Sequencing of DNA taken from cultured CD4+ T cells relied on the Oncomine TCR Beta short-read assay. MiXCR, applied by TCRdb to the PCR reads, yields one record per CDR3 protein. Of about 15,000 distinct CDR3 sequences listed, around 42% are singletons. As to treatment: roughly 11-day PBMC culture with coronavirus spike peptide pools or control peptides (ViraFEST assay). The specimen comprised CD4+ T cells from blood, cultured in vitro, sampled before SARS-CoV-2 vaccination. The receptors were sampled from a human donor who had recovered from COVID-19.

The chain recombines TRBV20-1 with TRBJ1-5; 9 nucleotides align to TRBD1. The CDR3 covers 13 residues. V shed 4 bases, J shed 7 bases, and the junction held 5 bases outside the gene matches. Germline V CDR1 and CDR2: DFQATT, SNEGSKA (reference sequence). The CDR3 DNA reads TGCAGTGCTACTGACAGGGGGGTCCAGCCCCAGCATTTT. Protein product: CSATDRGVQPQHF.

The gene calls are TRBV10-3 and TRBJ1-1, with D unclear. V lost 5 bases, J lost 4 bases, and 17 bases lay in between. There are 15 residues in the CDR3. Germline V gene sequence: CDR1 ENHRY, CDR2 SYGVKD. The CDR3 loop reads CAISTSTVLGTEAFF. The CDR3 bases are TGTGCCATCAGTACCTCCACAGTATTGGGCACTGAAGCTTTCTTT.

This clonotype turned up a few times. The chain has TRBV27 and TRBJ2-1, with TRBD2 as a possible D gene (5 bases). V was cut by 7 bases and J by 5 bases, with 18 bases left in between. Germline loops: CDR1 MNHEY, CDR2 SMNVEV (reference sequence). CDR3 length: 15 amino acids. As DNA, the CDR3 is TGTGCCAGCACCTATAGCTGGAGGAGAAACAATGAGCAGTTCTTC. Its protein product is CASTYSWRRNNEQFF.

The CDR3 nucleotides read TGTGCCAGCAGTTTATCCGGAGGTCAGCCCCAGCATTTT. Its translation is CASSLSGGQPQHF. The chain has TRBV6-5 and TRBJ1-5, with D unresolved. The CDR3 covers 13 residues. CDR1 and CDR2 from the germline V gene are MNHEY and SVGAGI. Trimming took off 4 bases at V and 6 bases at J, with 10 bases between the two ends.

The chain combines TRBV2 with TRBJ2-1; 12 bases are a match to TRBD2. V was pared by 1 base and J by 5 bases, with 3 bases of the junction left unmatched. This CDR3 has 16 residues. Germline values: CDR1 SNHLY, CDR2 FYNNEI. Here the CDR3 DNA reads TGTGCCAGCAGTGAAGGAAGACTAGCGGGGGACAATGAGCAGTTCTTC. This encodes CASSEGRLAGDNEQFF.

The V call is TRBV20-1, the J call TRBJ1-1; D is undetermined. Germline CDR1 and CDR2: DFQATT and SNEGSKA (reference sequence). Trimming took off 6 bases at V and 1 base at J, with 12 bases between the two ends. The CDR3 extends over 13 amino acids. This CDR3 is CSADEQPNTEAFF. The CDR3 region has the DNA TGCAGTGCCGATGAGCAGCCGAACACTGAAGCTTTCTTT.

This chain links TRBV19 with TRBJ1-5; D ambiguous. Per germline, CDR1 LNHDA and CDR2 SQIVND (reference sequence). V lost 5 bases and J 4 bases, leaving 12 bases between the germline ends. The CDR3 runs 14 residues. CDR3 residues: CASSSVRGNQPQHF. The CDR3 DNA sequence: TGTGCCAGTAGTTCCGTACGGGGAAATCAGCCCCAGCATTTT.

This clonotype has more than one count but fewer than ten. The chain is built from TRBV27 and TRBJ2-7; 11 bases are a match to TRBD1. The V gene end was trimmed by 5 bases and the J gene end by 6 bases; junction bases not matched to a gene: 18. Germline V CDR1 and CDR2: MNHEY, SMNVEV (reference sequence). The CDR3 contains 18 residues. The CDR3, as DNA: TGTGCCAGCAGTGAAAGGACAGGGGGCGGATCTCTACTAAGCGAGCAGTACTTC. Protein sequence: CASSERTGGGSLLSEQYF.

This clonotype was counted between two and nine times. The chain combines TRBV7-9 with TRBJ2-1; TRBD2 matches 7 bases. The CDR3 is 17 amino acids. Germline CDR1 and CDR2: SEHNR and FQNEAQ (reference sequence). V gave up 1 base and J gave up 3 bases; unmatched junction bases: 9. CDR3 sequence (DNA): TGTGCCAGCAGCTTAGGTGCGGGGGACCTTGGCTACAATGAGCAGTTCTTC. This gives the protein CASSLGAGDLGYNEQFF.

The chain uses TRBV11-2 and TRBJ1-1; no reliable D call. The CDR3 loop spans 17 amino acids. The V and J ends lost 1 base and 0 bases respectively, with 15 bases between them. CDR1 SGHAT and CDR2 FQNNGV come from the germline V gene. CDR3 DNA: TGTGCCAGCAGCTTAGGCCTAGGTGGCAGGCTGAACACTGAAGCTTTCTTT. It encodes CASSLGLGGRLNTEAFF. The full variable domain, completed using reference TRBV11-2 and TRBJ1-1, is EAGVAQSPRYKIIEKRQSVAFWCNPISGHATLYWYQQILGQGPKLLIQFQNNGVVDDSQLPKDRFSAERLKGVDSTLKIQPAKLEDSAVYLCASSLGLGGRLNTEAFFGQGTRLTVV.

V usage is TRBV19 and J usage is TRBJ1-1; D is undetermined. The ends were cut back, 1 base at V and 2 bases at J, with 11 bases in the middle. The CDR3 has 15 amino acids. Germline V gene lookup returns CDR1 LNHDA and CDR2 SQIVND (reference sequence). In DNA, the CDR3 is TGTGCCAGTAGTATAGGGGGAAGCTTAAACACTGAAGCTTTCTTT. Residues: CASSIGGSLNTEAFF.

The chain recombines TRBV7-6 with TRBJ1-2; possible D gene TRBD1, 5 bases. Germline loops: CDR1 SGHVS, CDR2 FNYEAQ. The CDR3 has 17 amino acids. Trimming stripped 1 base from V and 1 base from J, with 16 bases between. The CDR3 spells CASSLGGSREINYGYTF. In DNA, the CDR3 is TGTGCCAGCAGCTTAGGGGGGAGCAGGGAGATTAACTATGGCTACACCTTC.

The rearrangement links TRBV29-1 to TRBJ2-5, with D hard to call. CDR3 length equals 13 residues. Germline assignment: CDR1 SQVTM and CDR2 ANQGSEA. Trimming shortened V by 4 bases and J by 2 bases, and 11 bases separated the two germline ends. CDR3 nucleotides: TGCAGCGTTGGACCCCTCAGTCAAGAGACCCAGTACTTC. It specifies CSVGPLSQETQYF.

The V gene is TRBV6-2 or TRBV6-3, the J gene TRBJ1-2; possibly TRBD1 for D (6 bases). V was cut by 2 bases and J by 4 bases, with 14 bases left in between. The CDR3 has 15 amino acids. Germline V gives CDR1 MNHEY, CDR2 SVGEGT. CDR3: CASSYPPGDFYGYTF. The CDR3 nucleotides are TGTGCCAGCAGTTACCCTCCAGGGGATTTCTATGGCTACACCTTC.

Concerning this clonotype itself: An end of the junction differs from the germline gene, which may be a read error. The chain carries TRBV19 and TRBJ2-7; 8 bases line up with TRBD1. Per the germline V gene, CDR1 is LNHDA and CDR2 is SQIVND (reference sequence). The CDR3 is made up of 14 amino acids. The CDR3 loop is CASSMRQGNYGQYF. The DNA of the CDR3 is TGTGCCAGTAGTATGAGACAGGGGAACTACGGGCAGTACTTC.

This chain links TRBV20-1 with TRBJ2-3; TRBD2 agrees at 8 bases. This CDR3 contains 16 residues. Germline lookup yields CDR1 DFQATT and CDR2 SNEGSKA (reference sequence). V was clipped by 1 base and J by 1 base; unmatched bases: 7. The CDR3 sequence is CSARGFGGAGTDTQYF. The DNA of the CDR3 is TGCAGTGCTAGAGGGTTCGGGGGGGCTGGCACAGATACGCAGTATTTT.

The J gene is TRBJ1-1, the V gene TRBV29-1; weak D call: TRBD1 (6 bases). The V gene lost 6 bases and the J gene lost 1 base, with 18 bases spanning the gap. Germline V lookup: CDR1 SQVTM, CDR2 ANQGSEA. CDR3 length: 15 residues. This chain's CDR3 is CSVERPDRSNTEAFF. CDR3 sequence (DNA): TGCAGCGTCGAGAGACCTGACAGGTCGAACACTGAAGCTTTCTTT.